The rows below give T cell receptor beta chains drawn from one sample of a study of blood T cell repertoires in COVID-19. Data came from immunoSEQ multiplex PCR; TCRdb stores just in-frame clones and leaves some out. Among roughly 280,000 clones, about 87% were seen once, and the ten largest hold less than 3%. Sequencing used PBMCs or T cells enriched from blood (not recorded which). Receptors originate from a woman in her fifties or sixties who had recovered from COVID-19. CDR3s leave out the opening cysteine and the closing phenylalanine or tryptophan. D genes are given only for firm matches. The size field is filled for only some rows; it gives once, few, many or a size class.

d_gene: TRBD1; j_gene: TRBJ2-5; abundance: NA; len: 12; v_gene: TRBV18; CDR3aa: ASSPGQGDETQY
d_gene: NA; j_gene: TRBJ2-7; abundance: once; len: 13; v_gene: TRBV18; CDR3aa: ASSPLAWGAYEQY
d_gene: TRBD1; j_gene: TRBJ1-2; abundance: NA; len: 11; v_gene: TRBV19; CDR3aa: ASSKGQGYGYT
d_gene: NA; j_gene: TRBJ1-5; abundance: NA; len: 13; v_gene: TRBV7-8; CDR3aa: ASSLGQGYNQPQH
d_gene: NA; j_gene: TRBJ2-5; abundance: NA; len: 10; v_gene: TRBV28; CDR3aa: ASSLLSETQY
d_gene: NA; j_gene: TRBJ1-2; abundance: few; len: 11; v_gene: TRBV30; CDR3aa: AWASGSDYGYT
d_gene: NA; j_gene: TRBJ1-5; abundance: NA; len: 12; v_gene: TRBV27; CDR3aa: ASKPFYSNQPQH
d_gene: TRBD1; j_gene: TRBJ1-6; abundance: NA; len: 14; v_gene: TRBV6-6; CDR3aa: ASSRQGNPRNSPLH
d_gene: NA; j_gene: TRBJ1-1; abundance: NA; len: 10; v_gene: TRBV29-1; CDR3aa: SVADVGTEAF
d_gene: NA; j_gene: TRBJ2-5; abundance: NA; len: 13; v_gene: TRBV9; CDR3aa: ASSPRARREETQY
d_gene: TRBD1; j_gene: TRBJ1-4; abundance: NA; len: 13; v_gene: TRBV5-1; CDR3aa: ASSTDRATNEKLF
d_gene: TRBD1; j_gene: TRBJ1-5; abundance: NA; len: 13; v_gene: TRBV28; CDR3aa: ASSTGTGGNQPQH
d_gene: NA; j_gene: TRBJ1-5; abundance: once; len: 13; v_gene: TRBV27; CDR3aa: ASSLSSGNNQPQH
d_gene: NA; j_gene: TRBJ2-3; abundance: once; len: 14; v_gene: TRBV27; CDR3aa: ASSLGAGAPTDTQY
d_gene: TRBD1; j_gene: TRBJ1-1; abundance: NA; len: 12; v_gene: TRBV7-9; CDR3aa: ASSPKGQATEAF
d_gene: NA; j_gene: TRBJ1-5; abundance: NA; len: 11; v_gene: TRBV28; CDR3aa: ASATAGNQPQH
d_gene: TRBD1; j_gene: TRBJ1-2; abundance: NA; len: 15; v_gene: TRBV14; CDR3aa: ASSRLGTGGLGGGYT
d_gene: TRBD1; j_gene: TRBJ1-1; abundance: NA; len: 12; v_gene: TRBV6-5; CDR3aa: ASRLGQGGYEAF
d_gene: NA; j_gene: TRBJ2-1; abundance: few; len: 13; v_gene: TRBV10-3; CDR3aa: AISPSGGSGNEQF
d_gene: TRBD1; j_gene: TRBJ2-5; abundance: few; len: 9; v_gene: TRBV20-1; CDR3aa: RMTGPETQY
d_gene: TRBD2; j_gene: TRBJ2-1; abundance: NA; len: 13; v_gene: TRBV18; CDR3aa: ASSPGLAGFNEQF
d_gene: TRBD1; j_gene: TRBJ2-7; abundance: NA; len: 12; v_gene: TRBV18; CDR3aa: ASSTGTGKGEQY
d_gene: TRBD1; j_gene: TRBJ2-5; abundance: NA; len: 13; v_gene: TRBV7-2; CDR3aa: ASSRTGGRQETQY
d_gene: TRBD2; j_gene: TRBJ2-7; abundance: once; len: 10; v_gene: TRBV2; CDR3aa: ASSDGGREQY
d_gene: TRBD1; j_gene: TRBJ1-1; abundance: NA; len: 15; v_gene: TRBV9; CDR3aa: ASSAGTGGQMNTEAF
d_gene: TRBD1; j_gene: TRBJ1-2; abundance: once; len: 11; v_gene: TRBV6-5; CDR3aa: ASTDRGRGGYT
d_gene: NA; j_gene: TRBJ2-7; abundance: NA; len: 11; v_gene: TRBV19; CDR3aa: ASRLTGTYEQY
d_gene: NA; j_gene: TRBJ2-1; abundance: NA; len: 8; v_gene: TRBV20-1; CDR3aa: SARAEEQF
d_gene: NA; j_gene: TRBJ1-1; abundance: once; len: 10; v_gene: TRBV7-9; CDR3aa: ASSSIDFEAF
d_gene: TRBD1; j_gene: TRBJ1-2; abundance: NA; len: 14; v_gene: TRBV5-5; CDR3aa: ASSLSPHDRAYGYT
d_gene: NA; j_gene: TRBJ2-1; abundance: NA; len: 13; v_gene: TRBV7-3; CDR3aa: ASSLRVDSYNEQF
d_gene: NA; j_gene: TRBJ2-5; abundance: NA; len: 12; v_gene: TRBV7-2; CDR3aa: ASSLGSGQETQY
d_gene: TRBD2; j_gene: TRBJ2-2; abundance: NA; len: 14; v_gene: TRBV7-3; CDR3aa: ASRKIAGTNTGELF
d_gene: TRBD2; j_gene: TRBJ2-1; abundance: NA; len: 15; v_gene: TRBV18; CDR3aa: ASSPWSGGSSYNEQF
d_gene: NA; j_gene: TRBJ1-4; abundance: few; len: 13; v_gene: TRBV4-2; CDR3aa: ASSQVTRQFEKLF
d_gene: TRBD2; j_gene: TRBJ2-3; abundance: NA; len: 14; v_gene: TRBV4-1; CDR3aa: ASSPLLREIIDTQY
d_gene: NA; j_gene: TRBJ2-3; abundance: NA; len: 16; v_gene: TRBV23-1; CDR3aa: ASSQRRYRAPTTDTQY
d_gene: TRBD1; j_gene: TRBJ1-4; abundance: once; len: 12; v_gene: TRBV3-1/TRBV3-2; CDR3aa: ASSTGQSNEKLF
d_gene: NA; j_gene: TRBJ1-2; abundance: NA; len: 13; v_gene: TRBV28; CDR3aa: ASSSPPSGVYGYT
d_gene: NA; j_gene: TRBJ2-3; abundance: NA; len: 13; v_gene: TRBV5-1; CDR3aa: ASSPDTGNLDTQY
d_gene: TRBD2; j_gene: TRBJ2-7; abundance: once; len: 12; v_gene: TRBV27; CDR3aa: ASRVAGGSYEQY
d_gene: NA; j_gene: TRBJ1-2; abundance: NA; len: 12; v_gene: TRBV7-2; CDR3aa: ASSLRQRTYGYT
d_gene: TRBD2; j_gene: TRBJ2-1; abundance: NA; len: 14; v_gene: TRBV25-1; CDR3aa: ASSLRGTSGDNEQF
d_gene: TRBD1; j_gene: TRBJ1-1; abundance: NA; len: 12; v_gene: TRBV2; CDR3aa: ASSLGQGNTEAF
d_gene: NA; j_gene: TRBJ1-2; abundance: NA; len: 9; v_gene: TRBV6-5; CDR3aa: ASSSNYGYT
d_gene: NA; j_gene: TRBJ1-1; abundance: NA; len: 9; v_gene: TRBV11-1; CDR3aa: ASSQGLEAF
d_gene: TRBD2; j_gene: TRBJ2-5; abundance: NA; len: 14; v_gene: TRBV6-5; CDR3aa: ASSFSGRISGKTQY
d_gene: NA; j_gene: TRBJ2-2; abundance: NA; len: 14; v_gene: TRBV7-9; CDR3aa: ASAITDTSNTGELF
d_gene: TRBD1; j_gene: TRBJ1-1; abundance: NA; len: 12; v_gene: TRBV3-1/TRBV3-2; CDR3aa: ASSPRTGDTEAF
d_gene: NA; j_gene: TRBJ2-3; abundance: NA; len: 11; v_gene: TRBV10-3; CDR3aa: AISVRDADTQY
d_gene: NA; j_gene: TRBJ1-1; abundance: NA; len: 9; v_gene: TRBV29-1; CDR3aa: SVERVTEAF
d_gene: NA; j_gene: TRBJ1-6; abundance: once; len: 14; v_gene: TRBV16; CDR3aa: ASSQEGMTYNSPLH
d_gene: NA; j_gene: TRBJ2-3; abundance: NA; len: 16; v_gene: TRBV14; CDR3aa: ASSQVYETISSTDTQY
d_gene: TRBD1; j_gene: TRBJ2-7; abundance: NA; len: 12; v_gene: TRBV27; CDR3aa: ASSYRDRSYEQY